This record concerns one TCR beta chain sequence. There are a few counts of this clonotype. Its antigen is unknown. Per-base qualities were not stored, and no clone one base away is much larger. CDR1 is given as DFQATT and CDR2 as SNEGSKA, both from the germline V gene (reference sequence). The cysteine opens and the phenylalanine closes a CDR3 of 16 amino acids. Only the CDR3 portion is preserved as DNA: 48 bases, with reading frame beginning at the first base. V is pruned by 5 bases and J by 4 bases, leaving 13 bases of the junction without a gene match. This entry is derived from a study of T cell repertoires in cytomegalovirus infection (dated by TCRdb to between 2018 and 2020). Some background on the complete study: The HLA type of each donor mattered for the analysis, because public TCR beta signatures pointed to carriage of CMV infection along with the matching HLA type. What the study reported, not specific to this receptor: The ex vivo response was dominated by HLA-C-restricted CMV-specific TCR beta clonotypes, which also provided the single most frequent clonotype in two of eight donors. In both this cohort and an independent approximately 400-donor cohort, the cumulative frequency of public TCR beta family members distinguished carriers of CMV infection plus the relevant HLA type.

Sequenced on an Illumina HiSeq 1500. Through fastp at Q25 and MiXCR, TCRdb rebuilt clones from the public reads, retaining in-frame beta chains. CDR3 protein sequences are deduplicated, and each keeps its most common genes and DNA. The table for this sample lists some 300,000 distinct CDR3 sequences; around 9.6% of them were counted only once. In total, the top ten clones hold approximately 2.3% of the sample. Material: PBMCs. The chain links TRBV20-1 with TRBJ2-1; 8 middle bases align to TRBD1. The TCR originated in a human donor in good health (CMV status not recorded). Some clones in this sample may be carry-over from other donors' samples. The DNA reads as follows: TGCAGTGCTGGACAAGCCGGGACAGGATCTTACAATGAGCAGTTCTTC. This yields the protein CSAGQAGTGSYNEQFF.